This TCR beta chain was obtained from a study of CD8 T cells in ankylosing spondylitis. The TCR beta libraries were generated through quantitative 5'-RACE incorporating molecular barcodes. TCRdb re-called the 5' RACE reads through MiXCR, storing one row per CDR3 protein. The sample lists about 300,000 distinct CDR3 sequences, around 21% seen once, with around 3.2% in the top ten. This CDR3 region has 16 residues. Germline CDR1 is SGHTA and CDR2 is FQGNSA. Trimming at V came to 4 bases and at J to 3 bases, leaving 9 bases not matched to a gene. Study-level results: In reactive arthritis synovial fluid and blood, some motif variants had been reported before. Characteristic, it appeared, of ankylosing spondylitis blood was a TCR beta motif of roughly eight highly homologous variants. Relatively rare in peripheral blood, disease-linked clones were also CD8+.

This clonotype showed up just a few times. Antigen: not known. What was sequenced was blood, either unsorted or a sorted T cell fraction (not recorded which). This receptor was identified in a female donor with ankylosing spondylitis or in good health (not recorded which). The V and J genes are TRBV7-2 and TRBJ2-7; 10 positions agree with TRBD2. CDR3 nucleotide sequence: TGTGCCAGCAGCTCCTCCAGGCTAGCGGGAGTCTACGAGCAGTACTTC. Translation gives CASSSSRLAGVYEQYF.